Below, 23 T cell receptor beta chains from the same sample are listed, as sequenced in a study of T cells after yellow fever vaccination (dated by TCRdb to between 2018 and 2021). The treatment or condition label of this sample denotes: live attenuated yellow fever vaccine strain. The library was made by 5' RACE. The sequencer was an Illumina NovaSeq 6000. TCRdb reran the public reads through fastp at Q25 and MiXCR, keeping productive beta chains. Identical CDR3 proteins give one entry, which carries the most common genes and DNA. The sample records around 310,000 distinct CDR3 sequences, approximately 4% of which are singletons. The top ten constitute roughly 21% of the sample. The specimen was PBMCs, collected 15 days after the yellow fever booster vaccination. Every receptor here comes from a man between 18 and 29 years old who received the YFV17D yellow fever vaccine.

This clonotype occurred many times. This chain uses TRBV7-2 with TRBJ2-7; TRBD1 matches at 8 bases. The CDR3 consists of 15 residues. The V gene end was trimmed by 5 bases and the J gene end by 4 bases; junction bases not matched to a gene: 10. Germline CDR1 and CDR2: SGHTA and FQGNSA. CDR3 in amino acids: CASSRTGTGTYEQYV. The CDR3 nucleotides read TGTGCCAGCAGCCGAACCGGGACAGGTACTTACGAGCAGTACGTC.

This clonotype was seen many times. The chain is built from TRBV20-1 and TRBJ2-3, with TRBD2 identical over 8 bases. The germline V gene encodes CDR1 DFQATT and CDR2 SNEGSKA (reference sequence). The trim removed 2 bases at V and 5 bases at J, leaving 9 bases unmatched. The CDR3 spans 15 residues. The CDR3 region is CSARPSGGSGDTQYF. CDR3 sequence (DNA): TGCAGTGCTAGACCCAGCGGGGGTTCGGGAGATACGCAGTATTTT.

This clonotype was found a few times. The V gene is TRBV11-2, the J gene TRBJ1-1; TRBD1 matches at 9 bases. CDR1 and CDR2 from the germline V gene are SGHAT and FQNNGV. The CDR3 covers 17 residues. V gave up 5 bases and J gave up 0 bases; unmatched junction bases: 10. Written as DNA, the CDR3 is TGTGCCAGCAGCCAAGACAGGGGGTTCGTGATGAACACTGAAGCTTTCTTT. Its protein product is CASSQDRGFVMNTEAFF.

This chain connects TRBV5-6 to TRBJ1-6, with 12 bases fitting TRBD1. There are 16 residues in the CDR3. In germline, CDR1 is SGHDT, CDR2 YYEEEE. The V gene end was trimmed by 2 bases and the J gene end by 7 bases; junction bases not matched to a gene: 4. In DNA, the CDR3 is TGTGCCAGCAGCTTAGTCGGGACAGGGGGCAATTCACCCCTCCACTTT. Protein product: CASSLVGTGGNSPLHF.

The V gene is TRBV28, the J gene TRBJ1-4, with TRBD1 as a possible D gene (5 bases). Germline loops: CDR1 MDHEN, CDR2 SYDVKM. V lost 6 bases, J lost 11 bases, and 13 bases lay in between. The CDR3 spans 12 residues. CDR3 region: CASSSDTYKLFF. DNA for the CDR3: TGTGCCAGCAGCTCGGACACCTACAAACTGTTTTTT.

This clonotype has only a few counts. The CDR3 here is CASSVVNRNTEAFF. The DNA of the CDR3 is TGTGCCAGCAGCGTAGTTAACAGGAACACTGAAGCTTTCTTT. The chain uses TRBV9 and TRBJ1-1; no reliable D call. Germline V gene lookup returns CDR1 SGDLS and CDR2 YYNGEE. V dropped 0 bases and J dropped 1 base, with 7 bases sitting between them. CDR3 length: 14 residues.

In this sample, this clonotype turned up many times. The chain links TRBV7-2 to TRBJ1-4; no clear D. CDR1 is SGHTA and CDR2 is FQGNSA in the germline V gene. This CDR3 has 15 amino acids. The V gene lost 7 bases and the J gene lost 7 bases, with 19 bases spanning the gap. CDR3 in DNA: TGTGCCAGCACCCCCCATGGCCCGAGGCGTGAAAAACTGTTTTTT. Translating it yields CASTPHGPRREKLFF.

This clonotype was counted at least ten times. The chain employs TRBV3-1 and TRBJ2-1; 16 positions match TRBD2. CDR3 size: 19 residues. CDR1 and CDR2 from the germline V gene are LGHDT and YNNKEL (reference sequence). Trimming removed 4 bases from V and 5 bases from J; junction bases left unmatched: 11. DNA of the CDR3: TGTGCCAGCAGCCCTCAAGGGACTAGCGGGGGGGCGTCCCACAATGAGCAGTTCTTC. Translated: CASSPQGTSGGASHNEQFF.

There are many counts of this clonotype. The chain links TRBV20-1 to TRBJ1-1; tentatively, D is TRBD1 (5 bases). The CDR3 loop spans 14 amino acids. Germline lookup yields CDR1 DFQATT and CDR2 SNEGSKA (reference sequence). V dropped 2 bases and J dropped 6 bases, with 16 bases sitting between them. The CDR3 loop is CSARNPAREPEAFF. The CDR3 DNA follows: TGCAGTGCTAGAAACCCGGCCAGGGAACCTGAAGCTTTCTTT.

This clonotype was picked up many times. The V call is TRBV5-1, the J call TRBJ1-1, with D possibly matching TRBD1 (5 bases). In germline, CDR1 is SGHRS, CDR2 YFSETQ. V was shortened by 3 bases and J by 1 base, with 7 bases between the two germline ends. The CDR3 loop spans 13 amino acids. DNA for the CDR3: TGCGCCAGCAGCTCTAGGGGGAACACTGAAGCTTTCTTT. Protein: CASSSRGNTEAFF.

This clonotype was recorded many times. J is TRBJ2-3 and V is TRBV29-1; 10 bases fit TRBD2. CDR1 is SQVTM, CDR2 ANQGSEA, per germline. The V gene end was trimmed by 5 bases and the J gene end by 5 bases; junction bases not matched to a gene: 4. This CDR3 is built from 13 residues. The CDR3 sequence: CSVRRTSGDTQYF. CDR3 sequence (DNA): TGCAGCGTTCGAAGGACTAGCGGAGATACGCAGTATTTT.

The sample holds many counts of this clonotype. CDR3 nucleotides: TGCGCCAGCAGCTTGGAAGGGGACGAGCAGTACGTC. Its protein product is CASSLEGDEQYV. This chain links TRBV5-1 with TRBJ2-7, with D possibly being TRBD1 (5 bases). The V gene's germline CDR1 is SGHRS and CDR2 YFSETQ. This CDR3 comprises 12 residues. V gave up 0 bases and J gave up 5 bases, with 6 bases separating them.

Written as DNA, the CDR3 is TGTGCCAGCAGCCGAGGACTAGCTGGTATTGGAGATACGCAGTATTTT. Protein: CASSRGLAGIGDTQYF. V gene TRBV6-2 or TRBV6-3 combines with J gene TRBJ2-3, with 8 nucleotides matching TRBD2. This CDR3 spans 16 amino acids. V lost 6 bases and J lost 5; bases outside the gene matches: 13. Per the germline V gene, CDR1 is MNHEY and CDR2 is SVGEGT.

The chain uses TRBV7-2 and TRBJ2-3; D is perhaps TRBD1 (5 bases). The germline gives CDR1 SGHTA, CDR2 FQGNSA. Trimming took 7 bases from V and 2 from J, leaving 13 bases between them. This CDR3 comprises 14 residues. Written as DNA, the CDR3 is TGTGCCAGCACCCCGGACAAGCCCACAGATACGCAGTATTTT. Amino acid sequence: CASTPDKPTDTQYF. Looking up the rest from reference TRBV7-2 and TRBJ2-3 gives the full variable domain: GAGVSQSPSNKVTEKGKDVELRCDPISGHTALYWYRQSLGQGLEFLIYFQGNSAPDKSGLPSDRFSAERTGGSVSTLTIQRTQQEDSAVYLCASTPDKPTDTQYFGPGTRLTVL.

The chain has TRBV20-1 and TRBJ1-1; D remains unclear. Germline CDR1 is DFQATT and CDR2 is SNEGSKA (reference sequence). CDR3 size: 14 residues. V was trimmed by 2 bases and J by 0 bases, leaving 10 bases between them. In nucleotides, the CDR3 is TGCAGTGCTAGATGGGCGGGGATGAACACTGAAGCTTTCTTT. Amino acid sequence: CSARWAGMNTEAFF.

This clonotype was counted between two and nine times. Here the CDR3 DNA reads TGTGCCAGTAGTAGGACAGGGGAAATGAACACTGAAGCTTTCTTT. Encoded protein: CASSRTGEMNTEAFF. This chain uses TRBV19 with TRBJ1-1; 9 bases align to TRBD1. The germline V gene has CDR1 LNHDA and CDR2 SQIVND (reference sequence). The ends lost 4 bases at V and 0 bases at J; junction bases unmatched: 3. There are 15 residues in the CDR3.

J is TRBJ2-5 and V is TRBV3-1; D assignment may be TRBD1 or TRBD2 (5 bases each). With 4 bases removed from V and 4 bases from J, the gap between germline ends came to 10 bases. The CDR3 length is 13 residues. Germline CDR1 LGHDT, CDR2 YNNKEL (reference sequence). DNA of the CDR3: TGTGCCAGCAGCCTAATCGGGGCAGAGACCCAGTACTTC. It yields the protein CASSLIGAETQYF.

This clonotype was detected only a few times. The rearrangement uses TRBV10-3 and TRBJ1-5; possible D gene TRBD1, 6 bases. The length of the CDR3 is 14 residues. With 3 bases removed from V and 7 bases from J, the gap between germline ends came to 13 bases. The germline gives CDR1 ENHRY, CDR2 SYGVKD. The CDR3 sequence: CAISDEQGLQPQHF. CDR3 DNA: TGTGCCATCAGTGACGAACAGGGCCTGCAGCCCCAGCATTTT.

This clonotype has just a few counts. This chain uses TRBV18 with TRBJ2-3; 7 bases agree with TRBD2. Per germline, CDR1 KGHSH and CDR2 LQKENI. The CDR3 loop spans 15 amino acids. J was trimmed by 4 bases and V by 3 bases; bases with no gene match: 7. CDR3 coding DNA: TGTGCCAGCTCACCCTTGAGCGGGGTGTCAGATACGCAGTATTTT. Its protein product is CASSPLSGVSDTQYF. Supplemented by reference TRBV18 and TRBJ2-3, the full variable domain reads NAGVMQNPRHLVRRRGQEARLRCSPMKGHSHVYWYRQLPEEGLKFMVYLQKENIIDESGMPKERFSAEFPKEGPSILRIQQVVRGDSAAYFCASSPLSGVSDTQYFGPGTRLTVL.

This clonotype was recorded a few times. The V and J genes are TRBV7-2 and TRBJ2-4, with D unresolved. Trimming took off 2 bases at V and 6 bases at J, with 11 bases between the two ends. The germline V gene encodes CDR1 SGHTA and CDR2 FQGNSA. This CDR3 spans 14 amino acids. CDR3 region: CASSLSLKTNIQYF. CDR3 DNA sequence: TGTGCCAGCAGCTTATCCCTTAAAACAAACATTCAGTACTTC.

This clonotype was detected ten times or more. The CDR3 DNA reads as TGCGCCAGCAGCCAAGAATGGGGGGCAGATACGCAGTATTTT. Translated: CASSQEWGADTQYF. The gene calls are TRBV4-3 and TRBJ2-3; the D gene is possibly TRBD2 (6 bases). The V end lost 0 bases, the J end lost 4 bases, and 8 bases lay between the germline ends. CDR1 LGHNA and CDR2 YSLEER come from the germline V gene. The CDR3 has 14 residues.

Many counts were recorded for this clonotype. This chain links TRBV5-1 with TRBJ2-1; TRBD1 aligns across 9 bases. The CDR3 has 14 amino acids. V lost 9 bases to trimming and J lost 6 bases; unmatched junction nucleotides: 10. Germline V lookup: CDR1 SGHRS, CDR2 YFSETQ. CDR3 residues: CATGQGPLFNEQFF. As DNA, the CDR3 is TGCGCCACCGGACAGGGGCCCCTATTCAATGAGCAGTTCTTC.

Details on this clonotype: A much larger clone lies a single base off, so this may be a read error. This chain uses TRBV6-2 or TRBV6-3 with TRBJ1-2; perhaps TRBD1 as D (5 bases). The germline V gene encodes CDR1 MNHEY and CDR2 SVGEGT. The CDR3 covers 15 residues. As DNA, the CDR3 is TGTGCCAGCAGCCCGAGCGACAGAACCCTCTATGGCTACGCCTTC. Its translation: CASSPSDRTLYGYAF.